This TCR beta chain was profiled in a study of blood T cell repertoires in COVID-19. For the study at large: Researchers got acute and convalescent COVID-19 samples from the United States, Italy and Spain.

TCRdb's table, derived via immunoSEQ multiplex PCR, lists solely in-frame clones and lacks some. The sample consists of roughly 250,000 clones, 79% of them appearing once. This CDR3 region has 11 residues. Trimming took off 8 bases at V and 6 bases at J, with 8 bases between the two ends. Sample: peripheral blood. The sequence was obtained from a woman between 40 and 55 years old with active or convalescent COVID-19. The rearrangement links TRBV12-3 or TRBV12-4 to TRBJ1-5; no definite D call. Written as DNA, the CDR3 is TGTGCCAGCGGCCTTGGTCAGCCCCAGCATTTT. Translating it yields CASGLGQPQHF.